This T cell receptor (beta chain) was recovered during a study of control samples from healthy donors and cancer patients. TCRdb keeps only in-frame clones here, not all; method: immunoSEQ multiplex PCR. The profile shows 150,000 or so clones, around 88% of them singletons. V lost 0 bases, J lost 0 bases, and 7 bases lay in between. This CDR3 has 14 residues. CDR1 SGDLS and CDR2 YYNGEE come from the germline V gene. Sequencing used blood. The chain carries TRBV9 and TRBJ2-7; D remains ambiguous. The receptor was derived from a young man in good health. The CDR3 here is CASSVGGVSYEQYF. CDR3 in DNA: TGTGCCAGCAGCGTAGGCGGTGTCTCCTACGAGCAGTACTTC. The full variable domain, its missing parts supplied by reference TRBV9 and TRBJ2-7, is DSGVTQTPKHLITATGQRVTLRCSPRSGDLSVYWYQQSLDQGLQFLIQYYNGEERAKGNILERFSAQQFPDLHSELNLSSLELGDSALYFCASSVGGVSYEQYFGPGTRLTVT.